This T cell receptor beta chain was captured by sequencing in a study of blood T cell repertoires in COVID-19 (dated by TCRdb to about 2020). Looking at the study overall: Samples covering the acute and convalescent phases of COVID-19 were provided by collaborators in the United States, Italy and Spain. The prospective study material was composed of cDNA or gDNA derived from T cells, B-cell-depleted T cells, or PBMCs. Subjects who had been exposed to COVID-19, were actively infected with it, or had recovered from it provided the deeply sampled blood TCRbeta repertoires that made up the dataset. The repertoires were released in a freely available public database intended as a resource for research on the immune response to SARS-CoV-2. The samples were drawn from two sources: the first 160 participants of the ongoing ImmuneRACE study, and 1,000 to 1,500 subjects contributed by 6 global collaborators. Nearly every sample came with metadata listing a de-identified subject ID, COVID-19 status, age in years and sex. Where available, HLA class I and class II types were obtained from metadata supplied by the sample provider rather than from assay-based typing.

CDR1 and CDR2 are read off the germline V gene (reference sequence) as LNHDA and SQIVND. V is clipped by 3 bases and J by 2 bases, and the sequence between their germline boundaries is 15 bases long. Reading from cysteine to phenylalanine, the CDR3 counts 16 amino acids. Kept here is only the CDR3 DNA, which spans 48 bases and is read in frame from base 1. TCRbeta CDR3 regions were amplified from genomic DNA by means of the immunoSEQ Assay, a bias-controlled multiplex PCR. Turning to the authors' computational methods: Within the assay, amplification of reference gene primers was used to estimate how many nucleated cells each sample contained. To quantify the absolute abundance of each unique TCRbeta CDR3 rearrangement, sequence reads were collapsed and filtered. For each sample, productive Simpson clonality was calculated as the square root of Simpson's diversity index across productive rearrangements. Not all clones reach the TCRdb copy of this immuneACCESS table, which keeps in-frame sequences only. Checked studies attribute under half of the gap to unresolved V genes and leave the rest unexplained. V, J and clone size derive from that table, while D and trimming were established from the DNA sequence. Recorded for this sample are some 220,000 clones; 80% of them occurred a single time. The top ten hold 10% to 15% of the sample.

This clone was observed a single time. It lacks a known antigen. Base quality data are lacking; no much larger clone is found one base away. Overall study results and their limits: The amount of clinical and demographic metadata varied by source and participant and was provided uncurated.

Whole blood was collected in K2EDTA tubes by collaborating institutions according to the institutions' own protocols. For TCRbeta analysis, collaborators shipped samples as frozen whole blood, isolated PBMCs, or DNA extracted from either of those sample types. This TCR was sampled from a human donor in a cohort sampled during active COVID-19. The chain employs TRBV19 and TRBJ2-3, and possibly TRBD2, on 6 matching bases. The sample consisted of peripheral blood. This receptor carries the CDR3 CASSILGGDYTDTQYF. The sequenced DNA: TGTGCCAGTAGTATTCTTGGCGGGGATTACACAGATACGCAGTATTTT. Outside the CDR3, residues come from the reference TRBV19 and TRBJ2-3 proteins, so the full variable domain is: DGGITQSPKYLFRKEGQNVTLSCEQNLNHDAMYWYRQDPGQGLRLIYYSQIVNDFQKGDIAEGYSVSREKKESFPLTVTSAQKNPTAFYLCASSILGGDYTDTQYFGPGTRLTVL.